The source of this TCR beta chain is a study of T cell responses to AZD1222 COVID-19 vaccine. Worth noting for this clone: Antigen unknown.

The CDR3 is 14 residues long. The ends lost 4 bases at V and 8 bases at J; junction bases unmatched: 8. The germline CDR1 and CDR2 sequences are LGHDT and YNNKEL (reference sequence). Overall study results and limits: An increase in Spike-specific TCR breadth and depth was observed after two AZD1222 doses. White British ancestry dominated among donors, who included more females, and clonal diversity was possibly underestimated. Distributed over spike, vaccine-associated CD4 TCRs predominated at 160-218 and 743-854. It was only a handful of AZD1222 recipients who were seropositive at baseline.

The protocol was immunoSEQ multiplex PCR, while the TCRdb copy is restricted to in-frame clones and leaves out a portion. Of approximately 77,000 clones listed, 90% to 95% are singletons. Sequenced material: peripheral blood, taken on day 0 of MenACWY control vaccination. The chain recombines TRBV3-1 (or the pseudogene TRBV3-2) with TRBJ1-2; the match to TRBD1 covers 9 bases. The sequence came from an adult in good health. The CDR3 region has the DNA TGTGCCAGCAGCCGGACAGGGGACGTAAGAGGCTACACCTTC. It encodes CASSRTGDVRGYTF.